Listed below are T cell receptor beta chains from one sample, sequenced in a study of T cells in Graves' hyperthyroidism and ophthalmopathy. MiXCR was run by TCRdb on the multiplex PCR reads, yielding one entry per CDR3 protein. The sample shows fewer than 600,000 distinct CDR3 sequences, 14% of them seen only once. Sequenced input: blood. All receptors come from a woman aged 40-49 years with Graves' hyperthyroidism. Each CDR3 is given with its conserved first and last residue. D genes are given only for firm matches. Where a row states a size, it is once, few, many or the class of an expanded clone; other rows omit it.

v_call,d_call,clone_size,j_call,cdr3_aa,cdr3_nt
TRBV29-1,-,-,TRBJ2-7,CSVVSTGGYEQYF,TGCAGCGTTGTTAGTACAGGCGGCTACGAGCAGTACTTC
TRBV5-1,-,many,TRBJ1-4,CASSLGFVSGDDEKLFF,TGCGCCAGCAGCTTGGGCTTCGTTTCCGGGGACGACGAAAAACTGTTTTTT
TRBV24-1,TRBD2,-,TRBJ2-1,CATSDPRGVYNEQFF,TGTGCCACCAGTGATCCCCGGGGGGTCTACAATGAGCAGTTCTTC
TRBV29-1,TRBD2,-,TRBJ2-6,CSARGEANVLTF,TGCAGCGCCCGGGGGGAGGCCAACGTCCTGACTTTC
TRBV20-1,-,many,TRBJ1-1,CSAPGHPNTEAFF,TGCAGTGCCCCGGGACACCCGAACACTGAAGCTTTCTTT
TRBV7-2,-,many,TRBJ2-1,CASSLNSNEQFF,TGTGCCAGCAGCTTAAATAGTAATGAGCAGTTCTTC
TRBV28,-,many,TRBJ2-3,CASSPRTYTDTQYF,TGTGCCAGCAGTCCTCGGACCTACACAGATACGCAGTATTTT
TRBV20-1,TRBD2,-,TRBJ2-3,CSARDTSVGDTQYF,TGCAGTGCTAGAGATACTAGCGTCGGAGATACGCAGTATTTT
TRBV20-1,-,many,TRBJ1-1,CSAKRGGPSTEAFF,TGCAGTGCTAAGCGCGGGGGCCCCAGCACTGAAGCTTTCTTT
TRBV30,TRBD2,many,TRBJ2-5,CAWSVMAGGQETQYF,TGTGCCTGGAGTGTAATGGCGGGAGGGCAAGAGACCCAGTACTTC
TRBV20-1,TRBD2,-,TRBJ2-3,CSGGGGGTDTQYF,TGCAGTGGGGGAGGCGGGGGGACAGATACGCAGTATTTT
TRBV6-1,-,few,TRBJ2-7,CASFRPGDYEQYF,TGTGCCAGCTTCAGGCCGGGTGACTACGAGCAGTACTTC
TRBV12-3/TRBV12-4,-,many,TRBJ1-3,CASSSLITGSGNTIYF,TGTGCCAGCAGTTCCCTTATCACAGGGTCTGGAAACACCATATATTTT
TRBV28,-,many,TRBJ2-7,CASSPPNRDSYEQYF,TGTGCCAGCAGTCCCCCGAACCGGGATTCCTACGAGCAGTACTTC
TRBV7-8,TRBD1,many,TRBJ1-5,CASSSRTGGGNQPQHF,TGTGCCAGCAGCTCCCGGACAGGGGGGGGCAATCAGCCCCAGCATTTT
TRBV27,TRBD1,-,TRBJ1-1,CASSLGQAVLNTEAFF,TGTGCCAGCAGTCTAGGACAGGCGGTTTTGAACACTGAAGCTTTCTTT
TRBV2,-,many,TRBJ2-3,CASSAGGSTDTQYF,TGTGCCAGCAGTGCGGGCGGTAGCACAGATACGCAGTATTTT
TRBV12-5,TRBD1,few,TRBJ1-4,CASGLVTGGSNEKLFF,TGTGCTAGTGGTTTGGTCACAGGGGGCTCTAATGAAAAACTGTTTTTT
TRBV7-2,-,many,TRBJ1-2,CASRRDNPGGYGYTF,TGTGCCAGCAGAAGGGACAACCCAGGTGGCTATGGCTACACCTTC
TRBV27,TRBD1,many,TRBJ2-1,CASSPGTGGHNEQFF,TGTGCCAGCAGTCCCGGGACAGGGGGCCACAATGAGCAGTTCTTC
TRBV12-3/TRBV12-4,TRBD2,few,TRBJ2-1,CASSLGGSIHNEQFF,TGTGCCAGCAGTTTGGGAGGGAGTATCCACAATGAGCAGTTCTTC
TRBV3-1,-,many,TRBJ1-1,CASSPVGTSTRNTEAFF,TGTGCCAGCAGCCCAGTGGGGACTTCAACAAGGAACACTGAAGCTTTCTTT
TRBV18,TRBD2,many,TRBJ2-7,CASSREGLEQYF,TGTGCCAGCTCACGGGAGGGGCTCGAGCAGTACTTC
TRBV20-1,TRBD1,-,TRBJ1-2,CSADRQGSLYGYTF,TGCAGTGCGGATCGACAGGGGTCCCTCTATGGCTACACCTTC
TRBV20-1,-,many,TRBJ1-2,CSASNDGLTKDYGYTF,TGCAGTGCTAGCAACGATGGCCTCACGAAAGACTATGGCTACACCTTC
TRBV28,-,many,TRBJ1-1,CASSFFVQMNTEAFF,TGTGCCAGCAGTTTTTTCGTACAGATGAACACTGAAGCTTTCTTT
TRBV10-1,TRBD1,many,TRBJ2-7,CASSAGQGASEQYF,TGCGCCAGCAGCGCGGGACAGGGGGCTTCCGAGCAGTACTTC
TRBV6-5,-,few,TRBJ1-6,CASSYSGRGDSPLHF,TGTGCCAGCAGTTACTCGGGCAGGGGAGATTCACCCCTCCACTTT
TRBV28,-,-,TRBJ2-2,CASSLKVGELFF,TGTGCCAGCAGTTTAAAGGTCGGGGAGCTGTTTTTT
TRBV10-3,-,few,TRBJ1-6,CASKGTSIDSPLHF,TGTGCCTCAAAGGGGACCTCCATTGATTCACCCCTCCACTTT
TRBV4-1,-,-,TRBJ2-1,CASSQDSRLLVNEQFF,TGCGCCAGCAGCCAAGATTCTAGACTCCTAGTCAATGAGCAGTTCTTC
TRBV12-3/TRBV12-4,TRBD2,-,TRBJ2-7,CASSFRLASSYEQYF,TGTGCCAGCAGTTTTCGACTAGCATCGAGCTACGAGCAGTACTTC
TRBV27,TRBD2,few,TRBJ2-1,CASLELAGGAAEQFF,TGTGCCAGCCTCGAACTAGCGGGAGGCGCGGCTGAGCAGTTCTTC
TRBV10-2,-,few,TRBJ2-1,CASTRTPYNEQFF,TGCGCCAGCACTCGTACCCCCTACAATGAGCAGTTCTTC
TRBV28,-,many,TRBJ2-7,CASSPHFLGSYEQYF,TGTGCCAGCAGTCCCCACTTTCTGGGTTCCTACGAGCAGTACTTC
TRBV3-1,-,few,TRBJ2-2,CASSQSTDGELFF,TGTGCCAGCAGCCAATCGACGGACGGGGAGCTGTTTTTT
TRBV20-1,TRBD2,many,TRBJ2-7,CSAGTSGRARGYEQYF,TGCAGTGCTGGGACTAGCGGGAGGGCCCGGGGATACGAGCAGTACTTC
TRBV6-2/TRBV6-3,-,many,TRBJ2-7,CASSYSMPLYEQYF,TGTGCCAGCAGTTACTCGATGCCGCTCTACGAGCAGTACTTC
TRBV7-6,TRBD1,many,TRBJ2-5,CASSFDRQGKTQYF,TGTGCCAGCAGCTTTGATCGACAGGGAAAGACCCAGTACTTC
TRBV29-1,TRBD1,-,TRBJ1-2,CSVEDQGTGGGYTF,TGCAGCGTTGAAGATCAGGGGACAGGGGGCGGCTACACCTTC
TRBV20-1,-,many,TRBJ1-5,CSARDAGAGNQPQHF,TGCAGTGCTAGAGATGCTGGAGCCGGCAATCAGCCCCAGCATTTT
TRBV9,TRBD1,-,TRBJ2-4,CASSVGQGAWDIQYF,TGTGCCAGCAGCGTAGGACAGGGGGCTTGGGACATTCAGTACTTC
TRBV6-1,-,-,TRBJ1-6,CASSFGHRNSPLHF,TGTGCCAGCAGTTTCGGACACCGAAATTCACCCCTCCACTTT
TRBV11-3,TRBD2,many,TRBJ2-3,CASSSGLAGADTQYF,TGTGCCAGCAGCTCGGGACTAGCGGGAGCAGATACGCAGTATTTT
TRBV6-1,-,few,TRBJ2-2,CASSSPVPYTGELFF,TGTGCCAGCAGTTCACCGGTACCATACACCGGGGAGCTGTTTTTT
TRBV20-1,TRBD1,many,TRBJ2-5,CSARGRGRGETQYF,TGCAGTGCTAGAGGCAGGGGGCGTGGGGAGACCCAGTACTTC
TRBV7-3,-,few,TRBJ1-1,CASSLGTPFEAFF,TGTGCCAGCAGCTTAGGGACCCCGTTTGAAGCTTTCTTT
TRBV10-3,TRBD1,many,TRBJ2-7,CAALPGTGSSYEQYF,TGTGCCGCGCTGCCGGGGACAGGTAGCTCCTACGAGCAGTACTTC
TRBV2,TRBD2,many,TRBJ2-3,CASSDSREGTDTQYF,TGTGCCAGCAGTGACTCGCGGGAGGGCACAGATACGCAGTATTTT
TRBV29-1,TRBD1,once,TRBJ1-6,CSAQTGNNSPLHF,TGCAGCGCTCAGACAGGGAATAATTCACCCCTCCACTTT
TRBV4-1,-,few,TRBJ2-7,CASSQELSYEQYF,TGCGCCAGCAGCCAGGAATTATCCTACGAGCAGTACTTC
TRBV7-8,-,-,TRBJ1-4,CASSIRTGNEKLFF,TGTGCCAGCAGCATCCGGACTGGGAATGAAAAACTGTTTTTT